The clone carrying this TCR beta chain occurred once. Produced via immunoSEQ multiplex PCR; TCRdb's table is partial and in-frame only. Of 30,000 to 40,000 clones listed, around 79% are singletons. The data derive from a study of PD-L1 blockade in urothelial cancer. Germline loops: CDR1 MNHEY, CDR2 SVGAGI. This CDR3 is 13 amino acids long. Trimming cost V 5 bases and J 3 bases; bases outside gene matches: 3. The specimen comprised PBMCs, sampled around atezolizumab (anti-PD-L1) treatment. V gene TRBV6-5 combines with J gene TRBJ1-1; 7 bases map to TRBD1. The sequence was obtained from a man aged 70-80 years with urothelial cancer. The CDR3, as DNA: TGTGCCAGCAGTAGACAGGGTGACACTGAAGCTTTCTTT. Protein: CASSRQGDTEAFF.